This T cell receptor beta chain was documented in a study of T-cell reconstitution after alpha-beta-depleted transplantation in children (dated by TCRdb to about 2016). Study-level background: Using TCR repertoire profiling, the study quantitatively followed how T-cell immune reconstitution unfolded in children after TCRalphabeta/CD19-depleted allogeneic hematopoietic cell transplantation.

The receptor library was made with PCR. The listed sequencing device is Illumina HiSeq 2500. TCR libraries were prepared with molecular barcoding, using unique molecular identifiers to normalize TCRbeta repertoire quantification. TCRdb reprocessing: public reads trimmed at Q25 with fastp, clones called with MiXCR, in-frame beta chains kept. Entries are consolidated by CDR3 protein sequence, retaining the most common genes and DNA. In this sample the table shows about 610,000 distinct CDR3 sequences, roughly a tenth of which occur a single time. The ten largest make up less than 4.5% of the sample. In the case of this clonotype: Its antigen remains unidentified. No base quality information exists; no much larger clone differs at one position.

The sequencing here drew on PBMCs from the stem cell graft donor, taken from the stem cell graft. The sequence came from a human donor who donated a stem cell graft to a child with acute myeloid leukemia.

Read as DNA, the sequence is TGTGCCAGCAGCAGGGTACGGGTTGAAAAACTGTTTTTT. Translated, this is CASSRVRVEKLFF. Rearrangement joined TRBV7-2 to TRBJ1-4; no D segment can be confidently identified. The CDR3 has 13 amino acids, counting the end cysteine and phenylalanine. Left in the record is the CDR3 DNA by itself, 39 bases read in frame from the first base. From the germline V gene, CDR1 is SGHTA and CDR2 is FQGNSA. V is reduced by 5 bases and J by 7 bases, leaving a spacing of 11 bases between them.